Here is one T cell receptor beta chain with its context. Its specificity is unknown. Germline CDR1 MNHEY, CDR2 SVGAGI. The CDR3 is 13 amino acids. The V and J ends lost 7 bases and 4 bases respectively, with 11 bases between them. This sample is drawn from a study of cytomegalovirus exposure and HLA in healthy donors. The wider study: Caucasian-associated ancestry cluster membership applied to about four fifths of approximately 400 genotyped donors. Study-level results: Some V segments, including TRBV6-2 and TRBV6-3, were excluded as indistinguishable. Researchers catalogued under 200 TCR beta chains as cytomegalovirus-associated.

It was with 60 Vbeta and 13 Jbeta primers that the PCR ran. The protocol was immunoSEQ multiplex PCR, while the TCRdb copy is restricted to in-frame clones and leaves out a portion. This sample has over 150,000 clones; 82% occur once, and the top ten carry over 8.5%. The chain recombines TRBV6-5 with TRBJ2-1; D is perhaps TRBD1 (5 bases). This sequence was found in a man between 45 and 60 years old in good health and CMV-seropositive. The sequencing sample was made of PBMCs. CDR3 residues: CASNLQEYNEQFF. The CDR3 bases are TGTGCCAGCAACCTACAGGAGTACAATGAGCAGTTCTTC.